Listed below are T cell receptor beta chains from one sample, sequenced in a study of a mutant IDH1 vaccine in newly diagnosed glioma. This table comes from immunoSEQ multiplex PCR, and its TCRdb copy is limited to in-frame clones, with some not included. The sample carries tens of thousands of clones, approximately 89% recorded once. The antigens of these receptors remain unknown. Sequenced material: PBMCs, taken from a glioma patient whose treatment included an IDH1 peptide vaccine. These receptors were collected from a woman in her fifties or sixties with glioma. The CDR3 runs from the conserved cysteine through the conserved F or W. A D gene is named only where the DNA matches it firmly.

v_call: TRBV18; d_call: NA; j_call: TRBJ2-7; cdr3_nt: TGTGCCAGCTCACCGATAGTAGCCACGCCCTCCTACGAGCAGTACTTC; cdr3_aa: CASSPIVATPSYEQYF
v_call: TRBV6-5; d_call: NA; j_call: TRBJ2-7; cdr3_nt: TGTGCCAGCTCCGGGACCACGCTTGGGGAGCAGTACTTC; cdr3_aa: CASSGTTLGEQYF
v_call: TRBV27; d_call: NA; j_call: TRBJ1-4; cdr3_nt: TGTGCCAGCAGTCCCAAACCGAACCCAACTAATGAAAAACTGTTTTTT; cdr3_aa: CASSPKPNPTNEKLFF
v_call: TRBV10-3; d_call: TRBD2; j_call: TRBJ2-1; cdr3_nt: TGTGCCACCCGGGCGGGAGGGCTCTCCTACAATGAGCAGTTCTTC; cdr3_aa: CATRAGGLSYNEQFF
v_call: TRBV15; d_call: TRBD2; j_call: TRBJ2-1; cdr3_nt: TGTGCCACCAGCAGTGTATTTAGCGGGACCTCCTACAATGAGCAGTTCTTC; cdr3_aa: CATSSVFSGTSYNEQFF
v_call: TRBV27; d_call: TRBD2; j_call: TRBJ2-7; cdr3_nt: TGTGCCAGCCGTCCGATGACGGGGGGGTACGAGCAGTACTTC; cdr3_aa: CASRPMTGGYEQYF
v_call: TRBV5-6; d_call: NA; j_call: TRBJ2-1; cdr3_nt: TGTGCCAGCAGCTTGGCGTCTAGAGTCCATGAGCAGTTCTTC; cdr3_aa: CASSLASRVHEQFF
v_call: TRBV30; d_call: NA; j_call: TRBJ1-2; cdr3_nt: TGTGCCTGGAGTGTGCTCGCAGGGGCCTACTATGGCTACACCTTC; cdr3_aa: CAWSVLAGAYYGYTF
v_call: TRBV5-1; d_call: TRBD1; j_call: TRBJ1-3; cdr3_nt: TGCGCCAGCAGCCTAAATACAGGGGAAGGAAACACCATATATTTT; cdr3_aa: CASSLNTGEGNTIYF
v_call: TRBV11-2; d_call: TRBD2; j_call: TRBJ2-7; cdr3_nt: TGTGCCAGCAGCTTGGCGGGAGGCGGAATTTACGAGCAGTACTTC; cdr3_aa: CASSLAGGGIYEQYF
v_call: TRBV28; d_call: TRBD2; j_call: TRBJ2-7; cdr3_nt: TGTGCCAGCAGGGGACTAGCGGGAGGTCGGCAGTACTTC; cdr3_aa: CASRGLAGGRQYF
v_call: TRBV5-1; d_call: NA; j_call: TRBJ2-7; cdr3_nt: TGCGCCAGCAGCTTGGGGACACCAGCCCTAATGTACGAGCAGTACTTC; cdr3_aa: CASSLGTPALMYEQYF
v_call: TRBV9; d_call: NA; j_call: TRBJ1-1; cdr3_nt: TGTGCCAGCAGCGTAGGACCGTTTTCTAACCCTGAAGCTTTCTTT; cdr3_aa: CASSVGPFSNPEAFF
v_call: TRBV5-1; d_call: NA; j_call: TRBJ1-2; cdr3_nt: TGCGCCAGCAGCTTGGGTCAGGACAGAGGCTTTGGTGGCTACACCTTC; cdr3_aa: CASSLGQDRGFGGYTF
v_call: TRBV27; d_call: TRBD2; j_call: TRBJ2-1; cdr3_nt: TGTGCCAGCAGACTCTCAGGGCGGAGCGGGATATACAATGAGCAGTTCTTC; cdr3_aa: CASRLSGRSGIYNEQFF
v_call: TRBV5-1; d_call: NA; j_call: TRBJ2-7; cdr3_nt: TGCGCCAGCAGCCGGGACCCGTTTATTGGTAGTTTTTACGAGCAGTACTTC; cdr3_aa: CASSRDPFIGSFYEQYF
v_call: TRBV5-1; d_call: NA; j_call: TRBJ2-5; cdr3_nt: TGCGCCAGCAGCTCGCTAGCGCAATTTCAAGAGACCCAGTACTTC; cdr3_aa: CASSSLAQFQETQYF
v_call: TRBV10-1; d_call: TRBD2; j_call: TRBJ2-5; cdr3_nt: TGCGCCAGCAGTGAAGAGGGGCGCGGGAGGGCCTGGGAGACCCAGTACTTC; cdr3_aa: CASSEEGRGRAWETQYF
v_call: TRBV7-9; d_call: NA; j_call: TRBJ1-4; cdr3_nt: TGTGCCAGCAGCCTGATGGGGATTGGAGAAAAACTGTTTTTT; cdr3_aa: CASSLMGIGEKLFF
v_call: TRBV9; d_call: NA; j_call: TRBJ2-7; cdr3_nt: TGTGCCAGCAGCGTAGGGATCTCCTACGAGCAGTACTTC; cdr3_aa: CASSVGISYEQYF